Sequencing of this TCR beta chain was carried out in a study of T-cell memory formation after mild COVID-19. Overall study context: Clustering of TCRs was largely donor specific. Study results and limitations: Prior to infection, memory already included some responding clones, suggesting cross-reactive memory joined. The main location of contracting CD4+ clones was CM and EM, and that of contracting CD8+ clones was EMRA.

Notes on this clonotype: Antigen specificity is unknown.

With constant-segment primers, 5'RACE yielded cDNA libraries of TCR alpha and TCR beta that carried sample barcodes and UMIs. Each CDR3 protein gets one entry after TCRdb re-called the 5' RACE reads with MiXCR. The sample has approximately 88,000 distinct CDR3 sequences; roughly 23% are singletons. CDR1 is LGHNA, CDR2 YSLEER, per germline. The CDR3 has 13 residues. Trimming at V came to 3 bases and at J to 4 bases, leaving 2 bases not matched to a gene. Sequenced: PBMCs or a T cell subset sorted from them (not recorded which). The V gene is TRBV4-3, the J gene TRBJ2-7; 8 bases map to TRBD2. The receptor was isolated from a man between 18 and 35 years old who had mild COVID-19 (a few samples of this study predate the infection). Cell type and time point are not known. CDR3 protein: CASSQGLEYEQYF. CDR3 in DNA: TGCGCCAGCAGCCAGGGACTAGAATACGAGCAGTACTTC.